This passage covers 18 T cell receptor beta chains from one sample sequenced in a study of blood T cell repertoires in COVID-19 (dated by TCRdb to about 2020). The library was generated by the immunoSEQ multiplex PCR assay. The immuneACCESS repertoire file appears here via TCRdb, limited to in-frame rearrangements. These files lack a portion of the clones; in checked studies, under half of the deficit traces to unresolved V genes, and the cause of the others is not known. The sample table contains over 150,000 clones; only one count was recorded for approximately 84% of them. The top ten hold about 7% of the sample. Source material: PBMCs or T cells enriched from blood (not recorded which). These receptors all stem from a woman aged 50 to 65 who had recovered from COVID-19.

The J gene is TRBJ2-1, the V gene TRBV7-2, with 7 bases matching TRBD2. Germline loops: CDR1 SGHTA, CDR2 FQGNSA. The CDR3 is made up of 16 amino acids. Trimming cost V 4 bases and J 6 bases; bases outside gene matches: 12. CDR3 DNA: TGTGCCAGCAGCTCTAGGGGTACAGCGGGAAGCAATGAGCAGTTCTTC. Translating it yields CASSSRGTAGSNEQFF.

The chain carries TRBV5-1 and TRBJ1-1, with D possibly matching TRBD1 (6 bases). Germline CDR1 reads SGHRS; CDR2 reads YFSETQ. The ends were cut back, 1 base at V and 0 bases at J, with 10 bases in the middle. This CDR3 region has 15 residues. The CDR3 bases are TGCGCCAGCAGCTTGCTTGGACAGTTGAACACTGAAGCTTTCTTT. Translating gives CASSLLGQLNTEAFF.

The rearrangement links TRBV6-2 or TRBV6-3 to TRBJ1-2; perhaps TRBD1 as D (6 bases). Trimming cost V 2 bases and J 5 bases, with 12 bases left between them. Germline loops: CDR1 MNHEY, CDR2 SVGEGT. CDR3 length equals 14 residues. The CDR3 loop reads CASSYPAQGYGYTF. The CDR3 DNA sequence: TGTGCCAGCAGTTACCCCGCCCAGGGGTATGGCTACACCTTC.

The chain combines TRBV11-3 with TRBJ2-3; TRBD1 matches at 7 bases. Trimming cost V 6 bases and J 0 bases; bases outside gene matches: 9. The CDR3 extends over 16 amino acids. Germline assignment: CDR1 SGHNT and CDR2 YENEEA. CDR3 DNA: TGTGCCAGCAGTCCGAACAGGGGTACGAGCACAGATACGCAGTATTTT. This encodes CASSPNRGTSTDTQYF.

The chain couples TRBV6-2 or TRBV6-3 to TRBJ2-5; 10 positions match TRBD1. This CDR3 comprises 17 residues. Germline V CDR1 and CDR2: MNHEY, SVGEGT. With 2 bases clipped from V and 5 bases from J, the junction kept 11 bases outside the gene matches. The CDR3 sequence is CASSYPGTGVRRETQYF. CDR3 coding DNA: TGTGCCAGCAGTTACCCCGGGACAGGGGTTCGTCGGGAGACCCAGTACTTC.

In nucleotides, the CDR3 is TGTGCCAGCAGCTTATATCAGGGGACCGGGGAGCTGTTTTTT. Translating gives CASSLYQGTGELFF. V is TRBV7-8 and J is TRBJ2-2, with D perhaps TRBD1 (6 bases). V was cut by 2 bases and J by 5 bases, with 9 bases left in between. Germline loops: CDR1 SGHVS, CDR2 FQNEAQ. The CDR3 contains 14 residues.

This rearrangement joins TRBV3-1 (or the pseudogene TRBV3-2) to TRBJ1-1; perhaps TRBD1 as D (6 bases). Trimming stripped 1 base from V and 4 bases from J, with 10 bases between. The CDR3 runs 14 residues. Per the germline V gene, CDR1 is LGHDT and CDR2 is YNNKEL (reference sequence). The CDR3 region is CASSQGGRGTEAFF. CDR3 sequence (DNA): TGTGCCAGCAGCCAAGGGGGCAGGGGCACTGAAGCTTTCTTT.

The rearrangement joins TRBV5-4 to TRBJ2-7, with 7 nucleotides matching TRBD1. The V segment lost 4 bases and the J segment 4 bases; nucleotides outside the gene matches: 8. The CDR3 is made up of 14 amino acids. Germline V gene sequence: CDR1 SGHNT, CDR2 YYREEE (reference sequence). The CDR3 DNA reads TGTGCCAGCAGCCGACAGGGAATGGGATACGAGCAGTACTTC. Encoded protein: CASSRQGMGYEQYF.

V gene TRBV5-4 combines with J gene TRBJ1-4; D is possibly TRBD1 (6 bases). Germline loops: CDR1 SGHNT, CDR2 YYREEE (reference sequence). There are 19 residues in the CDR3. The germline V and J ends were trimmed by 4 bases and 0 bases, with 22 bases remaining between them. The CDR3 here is CASSPGPQRGTATNEKLFF. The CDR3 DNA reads TGTGCCAGCAGCCCAGGGCCCCAGAGGGGGACGGCAACTAATGAAAAACTGTTTTTT. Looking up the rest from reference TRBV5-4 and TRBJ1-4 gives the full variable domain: ETGVTQSPTHLIKTRGQQVTLRCSSQSGHNTVSWYQQALGQGPQFIFQYYREEENGRGNFPPRFSGLQFPNYSSELNVNALELDDSALYLCASSPGPQRGTATNEKLFFGSGTQLSVL.

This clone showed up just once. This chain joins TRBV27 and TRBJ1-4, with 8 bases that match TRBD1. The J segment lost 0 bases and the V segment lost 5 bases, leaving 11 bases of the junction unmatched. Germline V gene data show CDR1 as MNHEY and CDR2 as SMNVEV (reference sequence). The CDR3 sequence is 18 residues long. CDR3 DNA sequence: TGTGCCAGCAGTCTCCTTTGGACAGGGTATCCAACTAATGAAAAACTGTTTTTT. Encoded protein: CASSLLWTGYPTNEKLFF.

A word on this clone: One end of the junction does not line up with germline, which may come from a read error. CDR3 DNA: TGTGCCAGCAGTTTATCACCAACTAGGATCCAAGGGACCCAGTACTTC. This sequence encodes CASSLSPTRIQGTQYF. This chain links TRBV27 with TRBJ2-5, with D tentatively TRBD2 (5 bases). CDR1 MNHEY and CDR2 SMNVEV come from the germline V gene (reference sequence). The CDR3 is 16 amino acids.

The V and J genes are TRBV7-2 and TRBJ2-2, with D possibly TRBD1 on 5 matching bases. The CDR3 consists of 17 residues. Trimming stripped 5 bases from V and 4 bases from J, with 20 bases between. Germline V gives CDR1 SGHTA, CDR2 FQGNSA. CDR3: CASSLLGVSQGTGELFF. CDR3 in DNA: TGTGCCAGCAGCCTCCTCGGTGTTAGTCAGGGCACCGGGGAGCTGTTTTTT.

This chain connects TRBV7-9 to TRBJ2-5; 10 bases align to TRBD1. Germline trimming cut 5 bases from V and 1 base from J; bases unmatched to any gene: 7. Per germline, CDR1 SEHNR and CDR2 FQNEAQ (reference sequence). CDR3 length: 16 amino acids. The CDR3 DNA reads TGTGCCAGCAGCCTCGGACAGGGGGGCCCCCAAGAGACCCAGTACTTC. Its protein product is CASSLGQGGPQETQYF.

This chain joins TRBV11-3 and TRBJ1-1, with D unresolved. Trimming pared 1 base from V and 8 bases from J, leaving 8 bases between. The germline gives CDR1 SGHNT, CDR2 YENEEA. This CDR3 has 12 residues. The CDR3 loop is CASSLGSGEAFF. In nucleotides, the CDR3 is TGTGCCAGCAGCTTAGGGTCGGGGGAAGCTTTCTTT.

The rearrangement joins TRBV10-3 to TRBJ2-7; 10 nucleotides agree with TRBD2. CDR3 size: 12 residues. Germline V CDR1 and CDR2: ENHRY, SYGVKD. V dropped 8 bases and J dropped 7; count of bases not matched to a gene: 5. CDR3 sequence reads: CAIQAGGREQYF. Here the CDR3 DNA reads TGTGCCATCCAAGCGGGAGGGCGGGAGCAGTACTTC.

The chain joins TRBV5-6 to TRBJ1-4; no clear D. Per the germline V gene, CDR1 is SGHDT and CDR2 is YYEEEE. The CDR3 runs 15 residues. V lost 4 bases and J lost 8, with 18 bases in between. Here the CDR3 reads CASSPFLDTNEKLFF. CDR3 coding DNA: TGTGCCAGCAGCCCCTTCCTCGACACCAACGAAAAACTGTTTTTT.

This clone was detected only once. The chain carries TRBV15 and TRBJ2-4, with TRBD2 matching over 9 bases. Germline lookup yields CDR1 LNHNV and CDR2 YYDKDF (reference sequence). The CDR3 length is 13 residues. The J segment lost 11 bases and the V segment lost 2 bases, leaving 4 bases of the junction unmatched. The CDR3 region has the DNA TGTGCCACCAGCAGACCCGGGACTAGCTTTCAGTACTTC. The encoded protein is CATSRPGTSFQYF.

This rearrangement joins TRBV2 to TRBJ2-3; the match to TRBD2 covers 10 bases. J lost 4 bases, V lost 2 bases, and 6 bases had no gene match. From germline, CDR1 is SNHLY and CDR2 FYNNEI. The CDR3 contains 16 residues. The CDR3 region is CASSEYTSGTADTQYF. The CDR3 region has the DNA TGTGCCAGCAGTGAATATACTAGCGGGACCGCAGATACGCAGTATTTT.